Sequencing of this TCR beta chain was carried out in a study of PD-1 blockade in classical Hodgkin lymphoma (dated by TCRdb to the early 2020s). For the wider study: Nivolumab dosing was 3 mg/kg intravenously every 2 weeks, continuing until either disease progression or unacceptable toxicity. The study used CyTOF and TCR beta sequencing to define a peripheral blood immune signature of response to PD-1 blockade in classical Hodgkin lymphoma.

General study outcomes and caveats: The study was limited to a single clinical trial cohort, and causes of repertoire differences, possibly disease activity or prior therapy, remained undefined. Diversity was lower in patients who began nivolumab less than 1 year after ASCT, so these patients were left out of later analyses to avoid confounding by immune reconstitution. Baseline TCR diversity was reported to be lower in newly diagnosed patients than in healthy donors, and even lower in relapsed/refractory patients. Trial patients achieving complete response had baseline diversity similar to newly diagnosed patients, whereas partial responders and progressors had significantly lower diversity. A significant rise by C4D1 was seen in CD4+ but not CD8+ TCR diversity (p=0.0027 vs p=0.16), with the rise being most apparent in complete responders (p=0.02).

V and J are truncated by 11 bases and 0 bases respectively, leaving an intervening sequence of 16 bases. CDR3 length: 14 amino acids, cysteine to phenylalanine. The CDR3 DNA has 42 bases and is translated from base 1. According to the germline V gene, CDR1 reads ENHRY and CDR2 reads SYGVKD. The time point tag for this specimen amounts to: cycle 4 day 1 (C4D1), after five to seven weeks of nivolumab. Relapse after autologous stem cell transplantation had occurred in all trial patients, and cohorts A, B and C were distinguished by prior brentuximab vedotin exposure. The trial cohort comprised 60 or so patients with relapsed/refractory classical Hodgkin lymphoma whose best overall responses were complete response, partial response or progressive disease. Single-agent nivolumab was administered to trial patients in the multi-cohort phase II CheckMate 205 trial. An independent review committee assessed best overall response using the 2007 International Working Group response criteria. Trial PBMCs were obtained immediately prior to nivolumab initiation (C1D1) and on therapy at cycle 2 day 1 and cycle 4 day 1. Peripheral blood was collected in 8 mL Vacutainer Cell Preparation Tubes, from which PBMCs were isolated by centrifugation and then cryopreserved.

Genomic DNA was extracted with the Qiagen DNeasy kit from unsorted PBMCs and from negatively selected CD4+ and CD8+ fractions. TCR beta CDR3 regions were amplified by immunoSEQ multiplex PCR using primers annealing to V and J segments. A synthetic immune receptor repertoire was used to minimize amplification bias, and remaining bias was computationally removed after sequencing. The authors' analysis ran thus. Repertoire diversity was quantified as the Shannon entropy index using custom Python scripts. Unsorted, CD4+ and CD8+ repertoires were analyzed separately, except in combined analyses where CD4+ and CD8+ sequences were merged in silico. Clonal expansion was defined as a frequency increase of at least 2-fold after treatment compared with C1D1, and clones undetected at baseline were assigned a pseudocount of 0.5. Clones with 0 or 1 copy at C1D1 were classified as singleton clones, and clones with 2 or more copies were classified as non-singleton clones. Clones expanded in unsorted samples were annotated as CD4+, CD8+ or unknown by matching protein sequences in sorted samples from the same patient. Wilcoxon tests on paired samples were used to test diversity changes from C1D1 to C4D1. TCRdb limited this immuneACCESS table to in-frame rearrangements with V and J called. A share of clones is missing; checked studies link under half to unresolved V genes, and the rest is unexplained. The D gene and trimming were derived from the DNA, and the V and J assignments and clone size from that table. The sample table holds some 93,000 clones, of which more than 70% were seen once. The leading ten clones occupy roughly 10% of the sample.

Comments on this clone: The target of this receptor is not known. No base-level quality is on record; no much larger clone is a single base apart.

This sequence originates from a human donor with classical Hodgkin lymphoma. The rearrangement joined TRBV10-3 to TRBJ1-1; perhaps TRBD1 is the D gene, with 5 bases matching. Sequencing was performed on peripheral blood mononuclear cells (PBMCs), taken before the fourth cycle of nivolumab. The CDR3 protein is CALRPGPLNTEAFF. Here is the DNA: TGTGCCCTTCGCCCAGGGCCCCTGAACACTGAAGCTTTCTTT.